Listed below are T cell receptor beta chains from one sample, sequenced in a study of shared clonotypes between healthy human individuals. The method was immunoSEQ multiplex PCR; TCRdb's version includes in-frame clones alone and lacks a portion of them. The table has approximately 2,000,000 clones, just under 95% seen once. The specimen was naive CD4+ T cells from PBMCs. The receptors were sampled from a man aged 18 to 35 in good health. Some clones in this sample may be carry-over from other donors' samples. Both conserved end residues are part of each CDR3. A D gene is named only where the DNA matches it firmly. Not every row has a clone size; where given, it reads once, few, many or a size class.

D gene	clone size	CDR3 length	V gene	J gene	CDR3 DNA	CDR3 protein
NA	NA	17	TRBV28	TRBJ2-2	TGTGCCAGCAGTTTAGGGGCTTGGGGGCCGAACACCGGGGAGCTGTTTTTT	CASSLGAWGPNTGELFF
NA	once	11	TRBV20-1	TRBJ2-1	TGCAGTGCTAGCGGTCCTGATGAGCAGTTCTTC	CSASGPDEQFF
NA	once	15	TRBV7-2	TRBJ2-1	TGTGCCAGCAGCTTCGACTACGCGGTATACAATGAGCAGTTCTTC	CASSFDYAVYNEQFF
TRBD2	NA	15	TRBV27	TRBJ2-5	TGTGCCAGCAGTTCGGAGACTAGCGGGACTGAGACCCAGTACTTC	CASSSETSGTETQYF
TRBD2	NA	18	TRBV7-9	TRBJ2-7	TGTGCCAGCAGCTTAGATCGGGTAGCGGGCTTCACACCCTACGAGCAGTACTTC	CASSLDRVAGFTPYEQYF
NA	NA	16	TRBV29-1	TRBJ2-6	TGCAGCGTTGAAGATTCTTCCAGCTCTGGGGCCAACGTCCTGACTTTC	CSVEDSSSSGANVLTF
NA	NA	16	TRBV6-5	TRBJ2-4	TGTGCCAGCAGTTACGGGGGGAGTCTAGCCAAAAACATTCAGTACTTC	CASSYGGSLAKNIQYF
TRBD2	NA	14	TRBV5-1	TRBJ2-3	TGCGCCAGCAGTGAGGCGGGAGGCACAGATACGCAGTATTTT	CASSEAGGTDTQYF
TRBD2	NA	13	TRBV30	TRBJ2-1	TGTGCCTGGAGTGTACGGACTAGCGGGAGTAGGTTCTTC	CAWSVRTSGSRFF
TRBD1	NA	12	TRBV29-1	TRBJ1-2	TGCAGCGTTCGCCGGGACAGGATTGGCTACACCTTC	CSVRRDRIGYTF
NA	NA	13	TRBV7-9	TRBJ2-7	TGTGCCAGCAGCTTAGCCGGCCAGGGAGAGGAGTACTTC	CASSLAGQGEEYF
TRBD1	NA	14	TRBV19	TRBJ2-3	TGTGCCAGTAGTACGACAGGGGACGCAGATACGCAGTATTTT	CASSTTGDADTQYF
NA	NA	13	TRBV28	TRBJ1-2	TGTGCCAGCAGTTTCCGGGCGGGGTATGGCTACACCTTC	CASSFRAGYGYTF
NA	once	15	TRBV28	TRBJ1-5	TGTGCCAGCAGTTTTCTCGGGGAGGCCAATCAGCCCCAGCATTTT	CASSFLGEANQPQHF
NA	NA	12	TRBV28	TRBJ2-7	TGTGCCAGCAGTTTACCCAGTCTCGAGCAGTACTTC	CASSLPSLEQYF
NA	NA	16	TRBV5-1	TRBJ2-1	TGCGCCAGCAGCTTGGTGCTGGACAGAAGGGACAATGAGCAGTTCTTC	CASSLVLDRRDNEQFF
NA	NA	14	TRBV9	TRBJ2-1	TGTGCCAGCAGCGTAGCTGCCCTCTACAATGAGCAGTTCTTC	CASSVAALYNEQFF
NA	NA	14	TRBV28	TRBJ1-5	TGTGCCAGCAGTTTGGCCCAGGGCAATCAGCCCCAGCATTTT	CASSLAQGNQPQHF
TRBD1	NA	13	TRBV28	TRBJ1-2	TGTGCCAGTAAAACAGGGGAAGGCTCGGGCTACACCTTC	CASKTGEGSGYTF
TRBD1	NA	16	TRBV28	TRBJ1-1	TGTGCCAGCAGCCCTACGGGACAGACCCCGAACACTGAAGCTTTCTTT	CASSPTGQTPNTEAFF
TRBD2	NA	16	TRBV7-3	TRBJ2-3	TGTGCCAGCAGCCCCCACCTCGGACTAGTTTCAGATACGCAGTATTTT	CASSPHLGLVSDTQYF
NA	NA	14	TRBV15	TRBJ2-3	TGTGCCACCAGCAGAGCACCCTACACAGATACGCAGTATTTT	CATSRAPYTDTQYF
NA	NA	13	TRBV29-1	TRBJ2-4	TGCAGCGTTGAGGGGCTAGCCAAAAACATTCAGTACTTC	CSVEGLAKNIQYF
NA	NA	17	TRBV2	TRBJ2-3	TGTGCCAGCAACCAGGGGGTTGGCGGGGGGAGCACAGATACGCAGTATTTT	CASNQGVGGGSTDTQYF
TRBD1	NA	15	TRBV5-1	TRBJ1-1	TGCGCCAGCAGCGCTGACCGGGACAGGGTAATTGAAGCTTTCTTT	CASSADRDRVIEAFF
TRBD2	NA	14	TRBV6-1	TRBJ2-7	TGTGCCAGCACTCGGACTAGCGGGAGGAACGAGCAGTACTTC	CASTRTSGRNEQYF
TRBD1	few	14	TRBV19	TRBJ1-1	TGTGCCAGTAGTATACAGGGGGCGAACACTGAAGCTTTCTTT	CASSIQGANTEAFF
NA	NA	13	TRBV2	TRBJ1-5	TGTGCCAGCAGTACCACAGGCTATCAGCCCCAGCATTTT	CASSTTGYQPQHF
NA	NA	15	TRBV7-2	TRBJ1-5	TGTGCCAGCAGCTTAGAGGCAGGCTTTGGTCAGCCCCAGCATTTT	CASSLEAGFGQPQHF